This TCR beta chain was obtained from a study of shared clonotypes between healthy human individuals. Study summary: The donors, two women and three men, were aged 18 to 49. Per donor, CD8 memory used one plate, CD8 naive used two, CD4 memory used three and CD4 naive used three.

Measured with immunoSEQ multiplex PCR; TCRdb has only the in-frame clones, and not every one. The sample lists approximately 640,000 clones; about 90% were seen once. Study results and limitations: Large depth notwithstanding, sorted-subset sequencing proved incomplete by rarefaction.

Worth noting for this clone: Antigen specificity is unknown.

The germline V gene encodes CDR1 SGHDN and CDR2 FVKESK. V shed 3 bases and J shed 5 bases, with 10 bases lying between them. There are 13 residues in the CDR3. The clonotype was recovered from a man aged 18 to 30 in good health. Some clones in this sample may be carry-over from other donors' samples. V and J are TRBV14 and TRBJ2-5; TRBD1 is a possible D gene (6 bases). Sequencing was done on a sample of memory CD8+ T cells from PBMCs. Noted subset: CD45RO+ cells pooled with CCR7-negative TemRA cells. CDR3 amino acids: CASSQGTRETQYF. The DNA of the CDR3 is TGTGCCAGCAGCCAGGGGACAAGGGAGACCCAGTACTTC.